The rows below give T cell receptor beta chains drawn from one sample of a study of cytomegalovirus exposure and HLA in healthy donors. Profiling relied on immunoSEQ multiplex PCR, and the TCRdb table lists in-frame clones only, not all of them. This sample carries around 150,000 clones, about 80% of them seen once, and the ten largest clones take around 4.9%. Material for sequencing was PBMCs. These receptors all come from a male donor in good health and CMV-seronegative. The CDR3 runs from the conserved cysteine through the conserved F or W. A D gene is named only where the DNA matches it firmly. Only some rows state a clone size, as once, few, many or a class for expanded clones.

size: .; D: .; J: TRBJ1-5; V: TRBV6-6; CDR3: CASRSLRGAVYQPQHF; DNA: TGTGCCAGCAGAAGCCTTCGGGGGGCAGTTTATCAGCCCCAGCATTTT
size: .; D: TRBD1; J: TRBJ1-1; V: TRBV5-1; CDR3: CASSSTGGAGTEAFF; DNA: TGCGCCAGCAGCTCTACAGGGGGCGCCGGCACTGAAGCTTTCTTT
size: once; D: .; J: TRBJ2-7; V: TRBV29-1; CDR3: CSFRDINYEQYF; DNA: TGCAGCTTCCGGGACATCAACTACGAGCAGTACTTC
size: .; D: .; J: TRBJ1-1; V: TRBV6-1; CDR3: CASSVTVNTEAFF; DNA: TGTGCCAGCAGTGTGACAGTGAACACTGAAGCTTTCTTT
size: .; D: TRBD2; J: TRBJ2-5; V: TRBV6-6; CDR3: CATGPSGGPLETQYF; DNA: TGTGCCACAGGGCCAAGCGGGGGACCCTTAGAGACCCAGTACTTC
size: few; D: .; J: TRBJ1-1; V: TRBV27; CDR3: CASRHKGLAEAFF; DNA: TGTGCCAGCCGACACAAGGGGCTGGCTGAAGCTTTCTTT
size: .; D: TRBD1; J: TRBJ1-5; V: TRBV19; CDR3: CASRQGNQPQHF; DNA: TGTGCCAGTAGACAGGGGAATCAGCCCCAGCATTTT
size: .; D: TRBD1; J: TRBJ2-1; V: TRBV7-2; CDR3: CASSLTGGQYNEQFF; DNA: TGTGCCAGCAGCCTTACAGGGGGGCAATACAATGAGCAGTTCTTC
size: few; D: TRBD1; J: TRBJ1-1; V: TRBV10-3; CDR3: CAIRGQFGDTEAFF; DNA: TGTGCCATCAGGGGACAGTTTGGAGACACTGAAGCTTTCTTT
size: .; D: TRBD1; J: TRBJ2-2; V: TRBV5-1; CDR3: CACRAGTGNTGELFF; DNA: TGCGCCTGCCGGGCGGGGACAGGGAACACCGGGGAGCTGTTTTTT
size: .; D: .; J: TRBJ1-1; V: TRBV28; CDR3: CASSLIQGVIYEAFF; DNA: TGTGCCAGCAGTTTGATACAGGGTGTTATTTATGAAGCTTTCTTT
size: .; D: TRBD1; J: TRBJ1-1; V: TRBV18; CDR3: CASSDRGEAFF; DNA: TGTGCCAGCTCCGACAGGGGGGAAGCTTTCTTT
size: .; D: .; J: TRBJ2-2; V: TRBV4-3; CDR3: CASSQDRAGFAGELFF; DNA: TGCGCCAGCAGCCAAGATCGGGCAGGGTTCGCCGGGGAGCTGTTTTTT
size: .; D: TRBD2; J: TRBJ2-5; V: TRBV30; CDR3: CAWKRGPGETQYF; DNA: TGTGCCTGGAAGCGGGGGCCGGGGGAGACCCAGTACTTC
size: .; D: .; J: TRBJ1-1; V: TRBV2; CDR3: CASSDQGNTEAFF; DNA: TGTGCCAGCAGTGACCAGGGGAACACTGAAGCTTTCTTT
size: .; D: .; J: TRBJ2-1; V: TRBV5-1; CDR3: CASSLEAGYEQFF; DNA: TGCGCCAGCAGCTTGGAGGCGGGCTACGAGCAGTTCTTC